A single T cell receptor beta chain is shown here with its context. This entry belongs to a study of cytomegalovirus exposure and HLA in healthy donors. With V trimmed by 0 bases and J by 4 bases, 0 bases remained unmatched. The CDR3 covers 14 residues. Per germline, CDR1 SGHVS and CDR2 FQNEAQ. Researchers ran the PCR with 60 Vbeta and 13 Jbeta primers. Repertoires were generated with immunoSEQ multiplex PCR, while TCRdb's copy carries only in-frame clones and drops some. This sample has 100,000 to 150,000 clones, with roughly four fifths found just once. This chain links TRBV7-8 with TRBJ1-2; 9 bases line up with TRBD1. The TCR was taken from a male donor in good health and CMV-seronegative. The source material was PBMCs. The CDR3 DNA reads TGTGCCAGCAGCTTAGCGGACAGGGGCTATGGCTACACCTTC. As protein: CASSLADRGYGYTF.